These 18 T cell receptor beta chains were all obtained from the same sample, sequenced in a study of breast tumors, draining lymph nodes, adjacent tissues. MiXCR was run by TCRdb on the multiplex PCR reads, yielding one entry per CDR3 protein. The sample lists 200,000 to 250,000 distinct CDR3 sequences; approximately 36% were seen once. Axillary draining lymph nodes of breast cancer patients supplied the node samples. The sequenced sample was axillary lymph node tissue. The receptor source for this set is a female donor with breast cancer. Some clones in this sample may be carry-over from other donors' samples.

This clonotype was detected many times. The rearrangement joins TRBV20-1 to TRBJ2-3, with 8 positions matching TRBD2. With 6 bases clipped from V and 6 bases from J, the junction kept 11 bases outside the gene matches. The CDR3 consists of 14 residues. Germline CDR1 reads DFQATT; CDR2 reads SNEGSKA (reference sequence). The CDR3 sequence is CSARRGASGDTQYF. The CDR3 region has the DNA TGCAGTGCCAGGCGGGGGGCCTCGGGGGATACGCAGTATTTT.

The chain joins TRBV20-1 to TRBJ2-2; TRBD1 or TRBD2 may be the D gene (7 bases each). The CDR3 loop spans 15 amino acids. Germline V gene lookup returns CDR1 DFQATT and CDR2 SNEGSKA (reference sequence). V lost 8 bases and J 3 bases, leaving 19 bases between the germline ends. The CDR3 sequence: CSFSQGGGDTGELFF. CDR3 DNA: TGCAGTTTTTCGCAGGGAGGGGGCGACACCGGGGAGCTGTTTTTT.

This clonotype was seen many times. In DNA, the CDR3 is TGTGCCAGCAGAGATCAGGGAGGTTCACCCCTCCACTTT. Protein: CASRDQGGSPLHF. This sequence joins TRBV6-1 and TRBJ1-6; tentatively, D is TRBD1 (5 bases). Germline V gene data show CDR1 as MNHNS and CDR2 as SASEGT. The length of the CDR3 is 13 residues. The V end was cut by 6 bases, the J end by 9 bases, with 12 bases between.

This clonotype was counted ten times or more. CDR3 in amino acids: CASSLKARETQYF. The DNA for the CDR3 is TGTGCCAGCAGCTTAAAGGCGAGAGAGACCCAGTACTTC. The chain is built from TRBV5-6 and TRBJ2-5; D not certain. Trimming left V 2 bases short and J 4 bases short, with 9 bases between. There are 13 residues in the CDR3. Germline V gene sequence: CDR1 SGHDT, CDR2 YYEEEE.

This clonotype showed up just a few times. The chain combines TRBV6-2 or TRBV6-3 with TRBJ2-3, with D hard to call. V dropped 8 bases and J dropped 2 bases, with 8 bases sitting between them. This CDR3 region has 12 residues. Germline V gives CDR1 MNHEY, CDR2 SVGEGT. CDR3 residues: CASGDITDTQYF. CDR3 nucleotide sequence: TGTGCCAGCGGAGACATCACAGATACGCAGTATTTT.

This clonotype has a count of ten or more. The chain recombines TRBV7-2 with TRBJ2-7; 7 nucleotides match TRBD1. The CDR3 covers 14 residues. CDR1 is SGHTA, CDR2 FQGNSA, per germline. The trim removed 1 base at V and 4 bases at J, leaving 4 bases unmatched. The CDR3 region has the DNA TGTGCCAGCAGCTTAGATCCAGGGGGTTACGAGCAGTACTTC. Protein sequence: CASSLDPGGYEQYF.

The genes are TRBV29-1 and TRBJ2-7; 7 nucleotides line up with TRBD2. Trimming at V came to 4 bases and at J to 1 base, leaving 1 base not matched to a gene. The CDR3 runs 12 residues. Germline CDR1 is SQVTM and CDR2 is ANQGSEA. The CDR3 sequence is CSVAGGSYEQYF. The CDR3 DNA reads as TGCAGCGTTGCGGGAGGATCCTACGAGCAGTACTTC.

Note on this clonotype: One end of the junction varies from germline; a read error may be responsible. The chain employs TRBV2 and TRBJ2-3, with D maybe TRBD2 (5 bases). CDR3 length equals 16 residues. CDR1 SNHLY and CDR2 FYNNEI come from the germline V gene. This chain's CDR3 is CASREGIGGSTDTQYF. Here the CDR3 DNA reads TGTGCCAGCAGGGAAGGAATAGGCGGGAGCACAGATACGCAGTATTTT.

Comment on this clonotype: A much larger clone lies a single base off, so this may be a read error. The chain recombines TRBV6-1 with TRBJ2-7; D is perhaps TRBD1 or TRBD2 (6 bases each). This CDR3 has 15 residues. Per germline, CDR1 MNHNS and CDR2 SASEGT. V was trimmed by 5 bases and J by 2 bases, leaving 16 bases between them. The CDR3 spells CASSLARDTAYEQYF. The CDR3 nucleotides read TGTGCCAGCAGTCTCGCGCGGGACACCGCCTACGAGCAGTACTTC.

The CDR3 DNA reads TGCGCCAGCAGACAGAGTGCAACTAATGAAAAACTGTTTTTT. It is translated as CASRQSATNEKLFF. The V call is TRBV4-1, the J call TRBJ1-4; D is ambiguous. This CDR3 is built from 14 residues. CDR1 and CDR2 from the germline V gene are MGHRA and YSYEKL. Trimming removed 6 bases from V and 0 bases from J, with 8 bases in between.

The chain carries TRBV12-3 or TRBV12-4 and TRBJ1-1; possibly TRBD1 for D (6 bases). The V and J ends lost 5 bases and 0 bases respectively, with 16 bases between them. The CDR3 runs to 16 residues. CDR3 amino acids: CASSIRRGDMNTEAFF. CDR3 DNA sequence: TGTGCCAGCAGTATCCGCAGGGGCGATATGAACACTGAAGCTTTCTTT.

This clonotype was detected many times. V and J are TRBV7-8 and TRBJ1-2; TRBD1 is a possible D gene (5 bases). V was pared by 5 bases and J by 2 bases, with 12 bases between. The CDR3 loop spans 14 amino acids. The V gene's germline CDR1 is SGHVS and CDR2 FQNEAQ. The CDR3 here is CASSHFDSNYGYTF. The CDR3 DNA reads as TGTGCCAGCAGCCATTTTGACAGCAACTATGGCTACACCTTC.

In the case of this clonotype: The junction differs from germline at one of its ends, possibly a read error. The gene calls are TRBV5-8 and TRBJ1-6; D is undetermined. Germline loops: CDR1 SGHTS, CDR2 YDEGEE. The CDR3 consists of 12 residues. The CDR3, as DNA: TGCGCCAGCAGCCTTAGCGGGAGGGCCGTCCACTTT. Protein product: CASSLSGRAVHF.

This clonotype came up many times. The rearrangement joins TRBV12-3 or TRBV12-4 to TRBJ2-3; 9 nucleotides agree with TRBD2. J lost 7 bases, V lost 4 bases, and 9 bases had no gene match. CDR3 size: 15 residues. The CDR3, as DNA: TGTGCCAGCAGTTCCATAGCGGGAGTTACCAATACGCAGTATTTT. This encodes CASSSIAGVTNTQYF.

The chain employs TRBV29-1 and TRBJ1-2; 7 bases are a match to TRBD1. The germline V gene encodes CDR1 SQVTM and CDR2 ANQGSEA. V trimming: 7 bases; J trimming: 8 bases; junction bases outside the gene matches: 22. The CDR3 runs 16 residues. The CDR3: CSASNVKDQGGYGYTF. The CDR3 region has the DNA TGCAGCGCCTCCAATGTAAAGGATCAGGGGGGCTACGGCTACACCTTC.

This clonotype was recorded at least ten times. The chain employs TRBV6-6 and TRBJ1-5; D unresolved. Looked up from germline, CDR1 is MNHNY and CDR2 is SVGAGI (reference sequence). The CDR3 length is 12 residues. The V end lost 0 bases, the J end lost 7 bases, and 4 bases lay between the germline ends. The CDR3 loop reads CASSYSEQPQHF. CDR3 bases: TGTGCCAGCAGTTACTCAGAGCAGCCCCAGCATTTT.

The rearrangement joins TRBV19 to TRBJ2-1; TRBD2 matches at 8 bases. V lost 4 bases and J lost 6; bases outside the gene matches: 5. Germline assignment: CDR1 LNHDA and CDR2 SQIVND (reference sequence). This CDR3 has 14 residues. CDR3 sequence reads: CASSSREGVNEQFF. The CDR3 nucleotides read TGTGCCAGTAGTAGTCGGGAGGGAGTCAATGAGCAGTTCTTC.

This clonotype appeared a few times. The CDR3 bases are TGTGCCAGCCAGCGGCTCACCGGCACAGATACGCAGTATTTT. This codes for CASQRLTGTDTQYF. This chain uses TRBV6-5 with TRBJ2-3, with D possibly matching TRBD2 (5 bases). Germline V gene sequence: CDR1 MNHEY, CDR2 SVGAGI. CDR3 length: 14 residues. With 8 bases removed from V and 1 base from J, the gap between germline ends came to 13 bases.